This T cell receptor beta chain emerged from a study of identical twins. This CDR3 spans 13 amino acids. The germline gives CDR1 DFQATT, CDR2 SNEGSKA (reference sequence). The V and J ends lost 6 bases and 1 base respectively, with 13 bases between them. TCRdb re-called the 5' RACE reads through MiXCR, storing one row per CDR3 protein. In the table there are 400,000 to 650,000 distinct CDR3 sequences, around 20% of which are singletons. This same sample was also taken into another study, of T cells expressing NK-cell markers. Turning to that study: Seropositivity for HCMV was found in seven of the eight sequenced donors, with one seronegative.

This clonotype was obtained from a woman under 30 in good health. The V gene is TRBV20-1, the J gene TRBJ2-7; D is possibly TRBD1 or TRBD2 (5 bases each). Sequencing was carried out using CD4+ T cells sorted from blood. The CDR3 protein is CSATGTFSYEQYF. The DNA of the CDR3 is TGCAGTGCCACGGGGACCTTTTCCTACGAGCAGTACTTC.